This note documents a single TCR beta chain sequence. Its target is unknown. The CDR3 consists of 17 residues. V was pared by 2 bases and J by 3 bases, with 20 bases between. Germline CDR1 and CDR2: MNHNS and SASEGT. Assay used: immunoSEQ multiplex PCR; TCRdb lists only in-frame clones, some missing. The sample shows about 130,000 clones, more than 70% of them seen only once. The sample belongs to a study of T cell responses to AZD1222 COVID-19 vaccine. The wider study: Second-dose timings of about 4 or about 12 weeks were pooled. Broader study findings: Samples come after the peak T cell response, not at day 14.

This chain uses TRBV6-1 with TRBJ2-7, with D maybe TRBD2 (6 bases). The sequencing here drew on peripheral blood, taken on day 0 of AZD1222 vaccination. The sequence was collected from an adult in good health. The CDR3 protein is CASSERVGTGAFYEQYF. CDR3 bases: TGTGCCAGCAGTGAACGCGTGGGGACTGGAGCCTTCTACGAGCAGTACTTC.